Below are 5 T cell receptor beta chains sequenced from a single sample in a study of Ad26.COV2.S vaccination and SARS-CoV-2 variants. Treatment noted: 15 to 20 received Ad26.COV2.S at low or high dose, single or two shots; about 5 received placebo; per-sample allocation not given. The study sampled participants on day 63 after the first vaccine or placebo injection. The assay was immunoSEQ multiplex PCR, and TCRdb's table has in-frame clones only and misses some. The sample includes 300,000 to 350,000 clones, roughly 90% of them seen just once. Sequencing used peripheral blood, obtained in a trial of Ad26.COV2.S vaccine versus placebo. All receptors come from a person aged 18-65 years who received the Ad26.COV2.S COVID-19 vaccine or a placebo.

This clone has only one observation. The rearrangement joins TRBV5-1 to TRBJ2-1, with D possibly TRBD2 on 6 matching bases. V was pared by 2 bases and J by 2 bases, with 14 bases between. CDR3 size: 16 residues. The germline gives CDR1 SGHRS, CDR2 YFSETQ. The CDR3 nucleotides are TGCGCCAGCAGCTTCCAGGGAGGTGCGACCTACAATGAGCAGTTCTTC. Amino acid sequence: CASSFQGGATYNEQFF.

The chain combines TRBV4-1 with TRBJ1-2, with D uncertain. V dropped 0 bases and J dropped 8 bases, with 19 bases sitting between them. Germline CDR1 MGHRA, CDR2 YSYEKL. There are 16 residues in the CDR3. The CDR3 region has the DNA TGCGCCAGCAGCCAAGAACACCACGATGAGACTCGGGGCTACACCTTC. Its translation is CASSQEHHDETRGYTF.

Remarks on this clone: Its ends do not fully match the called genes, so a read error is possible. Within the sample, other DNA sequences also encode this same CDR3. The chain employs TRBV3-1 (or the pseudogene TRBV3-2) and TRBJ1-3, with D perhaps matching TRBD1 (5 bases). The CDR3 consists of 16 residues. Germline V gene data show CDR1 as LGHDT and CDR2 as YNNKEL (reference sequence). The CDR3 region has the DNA TGTGCCAGCAGCCATTCTGCAGGGATCTCTGGAAATACCATATATTTT. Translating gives CASSHSAGISGNTIYF.

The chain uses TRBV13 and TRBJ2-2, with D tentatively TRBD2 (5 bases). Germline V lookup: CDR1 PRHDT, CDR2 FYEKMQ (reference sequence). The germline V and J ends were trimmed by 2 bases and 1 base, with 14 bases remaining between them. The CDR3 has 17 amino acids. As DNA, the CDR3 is TGTGCCAGCAGCTTACTCCGGAGGAGACTGAACACCGGGGAGCTGTTTTTT. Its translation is CASSLLRRRLNTGELFF. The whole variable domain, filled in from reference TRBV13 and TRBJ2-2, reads AAGVIQSPRHLIKEKRETATLKCYPIPRHDTVYWYQQGPGQDPQFLISFYEKMQSDKGSIPDRFSAQQFSDYHSELNMSSLELGDSALYFCASSLLRRRLNTGELFFGEGSRLTVL.

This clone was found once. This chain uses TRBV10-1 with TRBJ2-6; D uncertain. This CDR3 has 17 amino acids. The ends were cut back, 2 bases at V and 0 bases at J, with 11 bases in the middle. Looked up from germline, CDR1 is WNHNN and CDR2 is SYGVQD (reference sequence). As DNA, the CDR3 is TGCGCCAGCAGTGAGGGACGGATACTCTCTGGGGCCAACGTCCTGACTTTC. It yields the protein CASSEGRILSGANVLTF.